The entry that follows covers one T cell receptor beta chain sequence. This specimen comes from a study of blood T cells in healthy people across ages. A J-beta primer mix and a sample-barcoded 5' primer were used in a second PCR of about 7 to 11 cycles. From the 5' RACE reads, TCRdb called clonotypes with MiXCR, one entry per CDR3 protein. Of about a million distinct CDR3 sequences listed, 45% to 60% are singletons. V lost 1 base and J 1 base, leaving 21 bases between the germline ends. This CDR3 is 18 amino acids long. CDR1 is SGHKS and CDR2 is YYEKEE in the germline V gene (reference sequence). The origin of this receptor is a woman in her sixties or seventies in good health. V and J are TRBV5-5 and TRBJ2-7; D is perhaps TRBD1 or TRBD2 (6 bases each). Sequencing was performed on blood. The CDR3 reads CASSLKSLAGGFSYEQYF. CDR3 bases: TGTGCCAGCAGCTTGAAGTCCCTTGCCGGGGGCTTTTCCTACGAGCAGTACTTC.